Below are 11 T cell receptor beta chains sequenced from a single sample in a study of T cells after yellow fever vaccination. TCRdb redid the calling of the 5' RACE reads with MiXCR, one entry per CDR3 protein. The sample includes 11,000 to 15,000 distinct CDR3 sequences, roughly 7.2% of them seen just once. The starting material was PBMCs, either bulk or a sorted T-cell subset (CD4+, CD8+, memory, or dextramer-sorted; not recorded which), obtained on the day of the yellow fever booster vaccination. These receptors were taken from a man aged 18 to 29 who received the YFV17D yellow fever vaccine.

This clonotype was recorded at least ten times. J is TRBJ1-1 and V is TRBV5-6, with TRBD1 identical over 9 bases. V lost 0 bases and J lost 11; bases outside the gene matches: 11. Germline V gene sequence: CDR1 SGHDT, CDR2 YYEEEE. There are 15 residues in the CDR3. CDR3 residues: CASSLVVGDREVAFF. In DNA, the CDR3 is TGTGCCAGCAGCTTGGTTGTTGGGGACAGGGAAGTTGCTTTCTTT.

Ten or more counts support this clonotype. The chain combines TRBV6-5 with TRBJ2-1, with D possibly being TRBD1 (6 bases). V lost 6 bases, J lost 5 bases, and 14 bases lay in between. Per germline, CDR1 MNHEY and CDR2 SVGAGI. The CDR3 extends over 14 amino acids. The CDR3 sequence is CASRVGTQNNEQFF. CDR3 nucleotides: TGTGCCAGCAGAGTAGGGACACAGAACAATGAGCAGTTCTTC.

This clonotype was found many times. V and J are TRBV24-1 and TRBJ1-5; D is possibly TRBD1 (5 bases). V dropped 4 bases and J dropped 0 bases, with 9 bases sitting between them. This CDR3 contains 15 residues. The germline V gene has CDR1 KGHDR and CDR2 SFDVKD. CDR3 sequence: CATSESGRSNQPQHF. The DNA of the CDR3 is TGTGCCACCAGTGAGTCAGGGCGTAGCAATCAGCCCCAGCATTTT.

This clonotype appeared many times. The chain uses TRBV5-1 and TRBJ2-7, with D possibly matching TRBD1 (6 bases). V was shortened by 4 bases and J by 3 bases, with 11 bases between the two germline ends. This CDR3 has 13 residues. Per germline, CDR1 SGHRS and CDR2 YFSETQ. This CDR3 is CASSKGVRYEQYF. The CDR3 DNA reads as TGCGCCAGCAGCAAGGGGGTCCGCTACGAGCAGTACTTC. Looking up the rest from reference TRBV5-1 and TRBJ2-7 gives the full variable domain: KAGVTQTPRYLIKTRGQQVTLSCSPISGHRSVSWYQQTPGQGLQFLFEYFSETQRNKGNFPGRFSGRQFSNSRSEMNVSTLELGDSALYLCASSKGVRYEQYFGPGTRLTVT.

This clonotype was seen repeatedly, ten times or more. This chain uses TRBV5-1 with TRBJ1-1, with D perhaps TRBD1 (6 bases). The CDR3 is made up of 13 amino acids. Trimming shortened V by 6 bases and J by 1 base, and 10 bases separated the two germline ends. Per germline, CDR1 SGHRS and CDR2 YFSETQ. The CDR3 loop is CASKDSENTEAFF. CDR3 in DNA: TGCGCCAGCAAGGACAGCGAGAACACTGAAGCTTTCTTT.

By frequency in the sample, this clonotype is medium-sized. V gene TRBV24-1 combines with J gene TRBJ1-5; no reliable D call. Trimming pared 5 bases from V and 7 bases from J, leaving 11 bases between. The CDR3 runs 13 residues. Germline V gene lookup returns CDR1 KGHDR and CDR2 SFDVKD. In DNA form, the CDR3 reads TGTGCCACCAGTGGTAGCGGGGAACAGCCCCAGCATTTT. Its protein product is CATSGSGEQPQHF.

Many counts were recorded for this clonotype. The chain links TRBV7-9 to TRBJ1-2, with 7 bases matching TRBD1. After removal of 1 base from V and 5 bases from J, the junction contained 7 bases not matched to a gene. CDR1 and CDR2 (germline): SEHNR, FQNEAQ (reference sequence). The CDR3 loop spans 15 amino acids. This chain's CDR3 is CASSLVARGNYGYTF. In nucleotides, the CDR3 is TGTGCCAGCAGCTTAGTAGCCAGGGGGAATTATGGCTACACCTTC.

In its sample, this clonotype is medium-sized (0.01 to 0.1%). The V and J genes are TRBV6-1 and TRBJ2-7; maybe TRBD1 (6 bases). The CDR3 is 14 residues long. V gave up 0 bases and J gave up 4 bases, with 10 bases separating them. In germline, CDR1 is MNHNS, CDR2 SASEGT. The CDR3 bases are TGTGCCAGCAGTGAAGCGTGGACAGCTTACGAGCAGTACTTC. Amino acid sequence: CASSEAWTAYEQYF.

The sample holds many counts of this clonotype. CDR3 protein: CASNIAEIFNEQFF. The CDR3 coding sequence is TGTGCCAGCAACATAGCGGAGATCTTCAATGAGCAGTTCTTC. The V call is TRBV2, the J call TRBJ2-1; tentative D call: TRBD2 (6 bases). This CDR3 has 14 residues. V dropped 7 bases and J dropped 6 bases, with 16 bases sitting between them. In germline, CDR1 is SNHLY, CDR2 FYNNEI.

This clonotype was recorded many times. CDR3 in amino acids: CASSQVDLGFGNTIYF. The DNA for the CDR3 is TGCGCCAGCAGCCAAGTAGATCTGGGGTTTGGAAACACCATATATTTT. This chain links TRBV4-1 with TRBJ1-3; no definite D call. Trimming removed 1 base from V and 3 bases from J, with 13 bases in between. Germline CDR1 reads MGHRA; CDR2 reads YSYEKL. This CDR3 spans 16 amino acids.

The table lists this clonotype with many counts. The chain uses TRBV15 and TRBJ2-3, with 11 bases aligning to TRBD2. The CDR3 length is 18 residues. The V gene's germline CDR1 is LNHNV and CDR2 YYDKDF (reference sequence). Trimming at V came to 5 bases and at J to 2 bases, leaving 12 bases not matched to a gene. CDR3 sequence reads: CATSPGILAGASTDTQYF. DNA of the CDR3: TGTGCCACCAGCCCAGGAATACTAGCGGGGGCGTCCACAGATACGCAGTATTTT.